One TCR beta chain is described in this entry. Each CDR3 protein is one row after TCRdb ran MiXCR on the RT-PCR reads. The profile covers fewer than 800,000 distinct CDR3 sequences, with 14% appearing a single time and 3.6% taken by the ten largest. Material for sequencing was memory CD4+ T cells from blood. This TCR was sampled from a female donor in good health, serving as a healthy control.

CDR3 DNA sequence: TGTGCCAGCAGTTACTCGCCAGGGGGGAGGACTGAAGCTTTCTTT. Amino acids: CASSYSPGGRTEAFF. This rearrangement joins TRBV6-2 or TRBV6-3 to TRBJ1-1; 7 bases fit TRBD1. Germline V gives CDR1 MNHEY, CDR2 SVGEGT. The CDR3 is made up of 15 amino acids. The J segment lost 5 bases and the V segment lost 0 bases, leaving 6 bases of the junction unmatched.